What follows are 29 T cell receptor beta chains derived from one specimen sequenced in a study of blood T cell repertoires in COVID-19. The method was immunoSEQ multiplex PCR; TCRdb's version includes in-frame clones alone and lacks a portion of them. The sample includes a few hundred thousand clones, around 90% of them seen just once. The source material was peripheral blood. Receptors originate from a woman aged 25-40 years with COVID-19, enrolled during active disease.

V is TRBV2 and J is TRBJ2-7; TRBD2 agrees at 12 bases. Per the germline V gene, CDR1 is SNHLY and CDR2 is FYNNEI. V was pared by 8 bases and J by 3 bases, with 5 bases of the junction left unmatched. The CDR3 is made up of 14 amino acids. The CDR3 nucleotides are TGTGCCAGCTCGACTAGCGGGAGTAACTACGAGCAGTACTTC. This translates into CASSTSGSNYEQYF.

The chain carries TRBV28 and TRBJ1-4; tentative D call: TRBD1 (5 bases). This CDR3 contains 13 residues. The V end was cut by 6 bases, the J end by 12 bases, with 17 bases between. Germline V gene sequence: CDR1 MDHEN, CDR2 SYDVKM. The CDR3 region is CASSPLWGVELFF. CDR3 nucleotides: TGTGCCAGCAGCCCCTTATGGGGGGTAGAACTGTTTTTT.

This clone was recorded a few times. The rearrangement uses TRBV15 and TRBJ2-1, with 7 bases aligning to TRBD2. Per germline, CDR1 LNHNV and CDR2 YYDKDF (reference sequence). CDR3 length equals 17 residues. The junction had 5 bases not matched to a gene; V was cut back by 0 bases and J by 0 bases. Here the CDR3 reads CATSRDRGGSSYNEQFF. The CDR3 bases are TGTGCCACCAGCAGAGATCGGGGCGGGAGCTCCTACAATGAGCAGTTCTTC.

The V gene is TRBV6-2 or TRBV6-3, the J gene TRBJ1-2; 7 nucleotides match TRBD1. Germline CDR1 and CDR2: MNHEY and SVGEGT. This CDR3 has 15 amino acids. V shed 2 bases, J shed 3 bases, and the junction held 6 bases outside the gene matches. The CDR3 nucleotides read TGTGCCAGCAGTTACCCGGGACAGTCATACTATGGCTACACCTTC. Its translation is CASSYPGQSYYGYTF.

The chain carries TRBV30 and TRBJ1-5; 9 bases line up with TRBD1. CDR1 and CDR2 (germline): GTSNPN, SVGIG (reference sequence). This CDR3 has 17 amino acids. J lost 2 bases, V lost 2 bases, and 10 bases had no gene match. The CDR3 bases are TGTGCCTGGAGTTATACTACAGGGGGCGTGGGCAATCAGCCCCAGCATTTT. It codes for CAWSYTTGGVGNQPQHF. Full variable domain (remainder filled in from reference TRBV30 and TRBJ1-5): SQTIHQWPATLVQPVGSPLSLECTVEGTSNPNLYWYRQAAGRGLQLLFYSVGIGQISSEVPQNLSASRPQDRQFILSSKKLLLSDSGFYLCAWSYTTGGVGNQPQHFGDGTRLSIL.

This clone was picked up a small number of times. The rearrangement uses TRBV30 and TRBJ1-1; possibly TRBD1 for D (5 bases). V lost 5 bases and J lost 0, with 13 bases in between. The CDR3 loop spans 14 amino acids. Per germline, CDR1 GTSNPN and CDR2 SVGIG (reference sequence). This CDR3 reads CAWEEGRLNTEAFF. As DNA, the CDR3 is TGTGCCTGGGAGGAGGGGCGCCTGAACACTGAAGCTTTCTTT. Variable domain in full (rest from reference TRBV30 and TRBJ1-1): SQTIHQWPATLVQPVGSPLSLECTVEGTSNPNLYWYRQAAGRGLQLLFYSVGIGQISSEVPQNLSASRPQDRQFILSSKKLLLSDSGFYLCAWEEGRLNTEAFFGQGTRLTVV.

The genes are TRBV28 and TRBJ2-1; TRBD2 agrees at 7 bases. The J segment lost 7 bases and the V segment lost 7 bases, leaving 13 bases of the junction unmatched. The CDR3 has 15 residues. Germline V CDR1 and CDR2: MDHEN, SYDVKM. The CDR3 reads CASTLLANLGNEQFF. DNA of the CDR3: TGTGCCAGCACCCTACTAGCGAACCTAGGGAATGAGCAGTTCTTC.

Here the CDR3 DNA reads TGTGCCAGCAGTACCGCCTGGAGGACTGAAGCTTTCTTT. As protein: CASSTAWRTEAFF. This chain joins TRBV28 and TRBJ1-1; D gene unclear. Germline-derived CDR1 and CDR2 are MDHEN and SYDVKM. Trimming pared 5 bases from V and 5 bases from J, leaving 12 bases between. The CDR3 runs 13 residues.

The rearrangement uses TRBV27 and TRBJ2-1, with a weak D call TRBD2 (5 bases). The V end was cut by 3 bases, the J end by 7 bases, with 13 bases between. There are 14 residues in the CDR3. The germline V gene encodes CDR1 MNHEY and CDR2 SMNVEV (reference sequence). CDR3 loop: CASSFGEIGNEQFF. CDR3 DNA sequence: TGTGCCAGCAGTTTTGGGGAGATTGGTAATGAGCAGTTCTTC.

The J gene is TRBJ1-3, the V gene TRBV27, with unresolved D. Trimming took 0 bases from V and 0 from J, leaving 12 bases between them. The CDR3 has 17 residues. Germline V gene lookup returns CDR1 MNHEY and CDR2 SMNVEV (reference sequence). The CDR3: CASSLSIPVSSGNTIYF. In DNA form, the CDR3 reads TGTGCCAGCAGTTTATCGATTCCGGTTAGCTCTGGAAACACCATATATTTT.

The V gene is TRBV29-1, the J gene TRBJ1-2; tentative D call: TRBD1 (6 bases). Germline lookup yields CDR1 SQVTM and CDR2 ANQGSEA. V lost 6 bases to trimming and J lost 7 bases, with 21 bases between them. The CDR3 loop spans 14 amino acids. CDR3 loop: CSVGGHREGLGYTF. The CDR3 nucleotides read TGCAGCGTAGGAGGACACAGGGAAGGACTTGGCTACACCTTC.

The chain joins TRBV7-2 to TRBJ1-2, with 7 bases matching TRBD1. The CDR3 extends over 15 amino acids. Germline V lookup: CDR1 SGHTA, CDR2 FQGNSA. V was pared by 3 bases and J by 7 bases, with 11 bases of the junction left unmatched. The CDR3 DNA follows: TGTGCCAGCAGCTTGGGGATTAGTAGGGGGCGTGGCTACACCTTC. Translating it yields CASSLGISRGRGYTF. Full variable domain (outside the CDR3, taken from reference TRBV7-2 and TRBJ1-2): GAGVSQSPSNKVTEKGKDVELRCDPISGHTALYWYRQSLGQGLEFLIYFQGNSAPDKSGLPSDRFSAERTGGSVSTLTIQRTQQEDSAVYLCASSLGISRGRGYTFGSGTRLTVV.

The rearrangement uses TRBV14 and TRBJ1-6; 7 bases agree with TRBD1. The junction had 8 bases not matched to a gene; V was cut back by 2 bases and J by 7 bases. Germline assignment: CDR1 SGHDN and CDR2 FVKESK. The CDR3 contains 16 residues. The CDR3, as DNA: TGTGCCAGCAGCCAAAACAGGGGAATCGGAAATTCACCCCTCCACTTT. The encoded protein is CASSQNRGIGNSPLHF.

This chain uses TRBV7-3 with TRBJ1-6; D is possibly TRBD1 (6 bases). V was pared by 2 bases and J by 7 bases, with 18 bases between. The CDR3 extends over 17 amino acids. Germline CDR1 SGHTA, CDR2 FQGTGA. The CDR3 spells CASSLGRRGQGNSPLHF. The CDR3 DNA sequence: TGTGCCAGCAGCTTAGGTCGAAGGGGTCAGGGGAATTCACCCCTCCACTTT.

V usage is TRBV3-1 (or the pseudogene TRBV3-2) and J usage is TRBJ1-4; 8 positions agree with TRBD1. V shed 9 bases, J shed 0 bases, and the junction held 9 bases outside the gene matches. Germline V lookup: CDR1 LGHDT, CDR2 YNNKEL (reference sequence). This CDR3 is 16 amino acids long. The CDR3 bases are TGTGCCAGTAGCGGACAGGGACCTACAACTAATGAAAAACTGTTTTTT. Encoded protein: CASSGQGPTTNEKLFF.

The V and J genes are TRBV7-9 and TRBJ1-5; D gene unclear. V was clipped by 2 bases and J by 6 bases, with 8 bases between them. Germline assignment: CDR1 SEHNR and CDR2 FQNEAQ (reference sequence). The CDR3 runs 13 residues. The CDR3, as DNA: TGTGCCAGCAGCTTATCCGGGTTTCAGCCCCAGCATTTT. Translating it yields CASSLSGFQPQHF.

The rearrangement uses TRBV6-5 and TRBJ2-7; D is uncertain. This CDR3 comprises 16 residues. V gave up 0 bases and J gave up 2 bases, with 14 bases separating them. Germline loops: CDR1 MNHEY, CDR2 SVGAGI. The CDR3 loop reads CASSYSTASVTYEQYF. The CDR3, as DNA: TGTGCCAGCAGTTACTCGACCGCCAGCGTCACCTACGAGCAGTACTTC.

The chain couples TRBV2 to TRBJ1-2, with 8 bases fitting TRBD1. Germline V gene data show CDR1 as SNHLY and CDR2 as FYNNEI. This CDR3 has 14 amino acids. With 4 bases clipped from V and 4 bases from J, the junction kept 5 bases outside the gene matches. The CDR3 nucleotides are TGTGCCAGCAGTGCGGGACAGGCGGGCTATGGCTACACCTTC. Translated, it gives CASSAGQAGYGYTF.

The CDR3 loop reads CASSPGITATDTQYF. CDR3 sequence (DNA): TGCGCCAGCAGTCCCGGGATTACGGCCACAGATACGCAGTATTTT. The rearrangement joins TRBV10-1 to TRBJ2-3, with D possibly matching TRBD2 (5 bases). Trimming shortened V by 5 bases and J by 2 bases, and 14 bases separated the two germline ends. CDR3 length: 15 residues. Germline lookup yields CDR1 WNHNN and CDR2 SYGVQD (reference sequence).

This clone has just one count. The V gene is TRBV12-2, the J gene TRBJ1-2; the table's TRBD1 call for D was not verified on the DNA. TRBV12-2 has pseudogene status. The CDR3 is 19 amino acids. CDR3 residues: CASRLALTGGAIGNYGYTF. The CDR3 DNA is TGTGCAAGTCGCTTAGCCTTGACAGGGGGCGCGATCGGTAACTATGGCTACACCTTC.

This clone was recorded only once. The chain carries TRBV3-1 (or the pseudogene TRBV3-2) and TRBJ2-6; a weak D match, TRBD2 (5 bases). Germline V gene lookup returns CDR1 LGHDT and CDR2 YNNKEL (reference sequence). V shed 0 bases and J shed 0 bases, with 15 bases lying between them. The CDR3 has 19 residues. CDR3 in DNA: TGTGCCAGCAGCCAAGATCGGGCGGGCGGACCCTCTGGGGCCAACGTCCTGACTTTC. Amino acids: CASSQDRAGGPSGANVLTF.

The chain employs TRBV3-1 (or the pseudogene TRBV3-2) and TRBJ2-5; D possibly corresponds to TRBD1 (5 bases). Trimming took 1 base from V and 1 from J, leaving 7 bases between them. CDR1 is LGHDT, CDR2 YNNKEL, per germline (reference sequence). The CDR3 has 14 residues. Here the CDR3 DNA reads TGTGCCAGCAGCCAAGGGCAGGGCCAAGAGACCCAGTACTTC. As protein: CASSQGQGQETQYF.

This sequence joins TRBV11-1 and TRBJ2-5, with D tentatively TRBD2 (6 bases). There are 15 residues in the CDR3. The germline V gene has CDR1 SGHAT and CDR2 FQDESV (reference sequence). V was trimmed by 2 bases and J by 5 bases, leaving 15 bases between them. The CDR3, as DNA: TGTGCCAGCAGCTTATCCGCAGGAGGGGAGGAGACCCAGTACTTC. The encoded protein is CASSLSAGGEETQYF.

The chain joins TRBV5-1 to TRBJ1-1; no clear D gene. V was cut by 0 bases and J by 0 bases, with 6 bases left in between. The CDR3 covers 14 residues. From germline, CDR1 is SGHRS and CDR2 YFSETQ. CDR3 sequence reads: CASSLASMNTEAFF. The CDR3 region has the DNA TGCGCCAGCAGCTTGGCTAGTATGAACACTGAAGCTTTCTTT.

The CDR3 nucleotides are TGTGCCAGCAGTGATTGGACAGAAGCTTTCTTT. It is translated as CASSDWTEAFF. V is TRBV6-1 and J is TRBJ1-1; D may be TRBD1 (5 bases). Deletions cut 3 bases from V and 8 bases from J, with 7 bases between. In germline, CDR1 is MNHNS, CDR2 SASEGT. The CDR3 is 11 residues long.

The genes are TRBV10-1 and TRBJ1-1; D is uncertain. This CDR3 is 14 amino acids long. Between the trimmed V and J ends, which lost 0 bases and 1 base, there was a span of 6 bases. CDR1 and CDR2 from the germline V gene are WNHNN and SYGVQD (reference sequence). The CDR3 loop is CASSESGRNTEAFF. CDR3 nucleotides: TGCGCCAGCAGTGAGTCGGGCCGGAACACTGAAGCTTTCTTT.

As DNA, the CDR3 is TGTGCCATCAGTGACAGCGGGGCGTTCTACGAGCAGTACTTC. The encoded protein is CAISDSGAFYEQYF. V and J are TRBV10-3 and TRBJ2-7; 7 bases map to TRBD2. Germline CDR1 and CDR2: ENHRY and SYGVKD. The trim removed 3 bases at V and 3 bases at J, leaving 5 bases unmatched. This CDR3 is built from 14 residues.

The chain recombines TRBV5-1 with TRBJ2-1; 9 bases agree with TRBD2. In germline, CDR1 is SGHRS, CDR2 YFSETQ. V dropped 3 bases and J dropped 6; count of bases not matched to a gene: 10. The CDR3 totals 16 residues. CDR3 DNA: TGCGCCAGCAGCTCTGGTCCTAGCGGGACGCGCAATGAGCAGTTCTTC. As protein: CASSSGPSGTRNEQFF.

The chain links TRBV6-5 to TRBJ2-7, with D possibly TRBD1 on 5 matching bases. Trimming left V 5 bases short and J 3 bases short, with 14 bases between. The CDR3 sequence is 14 residues long. Germline V gene data show CDR1 as MNHEY and CDR2 as SVGAGI. The CDR3 sequence is CASSLRQRSYEQYF. The DNA of the CDR3 is TGTGCCAGCAGTCTCCGACAGAGAAGCTACGAGCAGTACTTC.